These 28 T cell receptor beta chains share one sample of origin, sequenced in a study of CD8+ T cells in alopecia areata. Treatment specified: oral pan-JAK inhibitor, 5-10 mg twice daily. The sequencing template was cDNA reverse transcribed from extracted RNA. Repertoires were generated with immunoSEQ multiplex PCR, while TCRdb's copy carries only in-frame clones and drops some. Here the sample spans 95,000 to 150,000 clones, about 50% being singletons. The sequencing used CD4+ T cells sorted from blood, collected at week 4, from a patient treated with tofacitinib. These receptors came from a human donor with alopecia areata.

The chain recombines TRBV29-1 with TRBJ2-5; 8 positions match TRBD1. V was pared by 4 bases and J by 4 bases, with 8 bases of the junction left unmatched. CDR1 SQVTM and CDR2 ANQGSEA come from the germline V gene. The CDR3 contains 14 residues. Here the CDR3 reads CSVGIGTGRETQYF. CDR3 nucleotides: TGCAGCGTTGGAATCGGGACAGGAAGAGAGACCCAGTACTTC.

Comment on this clone: Other DNA sequences from this sample encode an identical CDR3 as well. This sequence joins TRBV5-1 and TRBJ2-3; D unresolved. CDR1 SGHRS and CDR2 YFSETQ come from the germline V gene. Trimming pared 0 bases from V and 3 bases from J, leaving 8 bases between. CDR3 size: 14 residues. In DNA, the CDR3 is TGCGCCAGCAGCTTGGTCGGCACGACAGATACGCAGTATTTT. The encoded protein is CASSLVGTTDTQYF.

The sample holds a few counts of this clone. The chain employs TRBV25-1 and TRBJ1-3; D is perhaps TRBD1 (6 bases). The V gene's germline CDR1 is MGHDK and CDR2 SYGVNS. V was pared by 6 bases and J by 0 bases, with 18 bases between. This CDR3 is 17 amino acids long. The DNA of the CDR3 is TGTGCCAGCAGAGGGGGTTCCGGGACAAACTCTGGAAACACCATATATTTT. This translates into CASRGGSGTNSGNTIYF. Looking up the rest from reference TRBV25-1 and TRBJ1-3 gives the full variable domain: EADIYQTPRYLVIGTGKKITLECSQTMGHDKMYWYQQDPGMELHLIHYSYGVNSTEKGDLSSESTVSRIRTEHFPLTLESARPSHTSQYLCASRGGSGTNSGNTIYFGEGSWLTVV.

The chain couples TRBV29-1 to TRBJ1-2; a weak D match, TRBD1 (6 bases). CDR3 length equals 12 residues. Trimming shortened V by 7 bases and J by 2 bases, and 11 bases separated the two germline ends. Germline V gene lookup returns CDR1 SQVTM and CDR2 ANQGSEA. CDR3 protein: CSAVTGNYGYTF. DNA of the CDR3: TGCAGCGCTGTCACAGGGAACTATGGCTACACCTTC.

This clone was observed a few times. This chain links TRBV6-6 with TRBJ1-1; maybe TRBD1 (6 bases). Per germline, CDR1 MNHNY and CDR2 SVGAGI (reference sequence). The CDR3 loop spans 13 amino acids. Trimming stripped 2 bases from V and 6 bases from J, with 10 bases between. The CDR3, as DNA: TGTGCCAGCAGTTACCGCGAGGGGGCTGAAGCTTTCTTT. Protein: CASSYREGAEAFF.

This clone turned up a few times. The chain combines TRBV19 with TRBJ2-1, with 8 bases matching TRBD2. With V trimmed by 3 bases and J by 0 bases, 25 bases remained unmatched. The CDR3 extends over 23 amino acids. CDR1 is LNHDA, CDR2 SQIVND, per germline (reference sequence). The CDR3 bases are TGTGCCAGTAGTATGGGACTAGGTAACCCCGGCTCCCATCCTACGAGCTCCTACAATGAGCAGTTCTTC. It translates to CASSMGLGNPGSHPTSSYNEQFF.

The genes are TRBV30 and TRBJ2-1; 9 bases align to TRBD2. The CDR3 covers 16 residues. V gave up 1 base and J gave up 0 bases; unmatched junction bases: 4. CDR1 and CDR2 from the germline V gene are GTSNPN and SVGIG (reference sequence). CDR3 residues: CAWSGNSGSSYNEQFF. The CDR3 bases are TGTGCCTGGAGTGGTAATAGCGGGAGCTCCTACAATGAGCAGTTCTTC. The variable domain in full, completed from reference TRBV30 and TRBJ2-1, reads SQTIHQWPATLVQPVGSPLSLECTVEGTSNPNLYWYRQAAGRGLQLLFYSVGIGQISSEVPQNLSASRPQDRQFILSSKKLLLSDSGFYLCAWSGNSGSSYNEQFFGPGTRLTVL.

The V call is TRBV27, the J call TRBJ1-2; D not resolved. The CDR3 sequence is 15 residues long. Trimming cost V 0 bases and J 2 bases, with 10 bases left between them. Germline lookup yields CDR1 MNHEY and CDR2 SMNVEV (reference sequence). The CDR3 region is CASSLSRGRNYGYTF. As DNA, the CDR3 is TGTGCCAGCAGTTTATCGAGAGGACGAAACTATGGCTACACCTTC.

The V call is TRBV6-5, the J call TRBJ2-6, with a tentative D call TRBD2 (5 bases). The ends were cut back, 7 bases at V and 2 bases at J, with 6 bases in the middle. The CDR3 has 13 residues. Germline-derived CDR1 and CDR2 are MNHEY and SVGAGI. The CDR3 coding sequence is TGTGCCAGCAAGGGAGCTGGGGCCAACGTCCTGACTTTC. Encoded protein: CASKGAGANVLTF.

The chain couples TRBV25-1 to TRBJ1-1; the D gene is possibly TRBD1 (6 bases). Germline values: CDR1 MGHDK, CDR2 SYGVNS. Trimming left V 7 bases short and J 5 bases short, with 17 bases between. The CDR3 covers 14 residues. CDR3 in DNA: TGTGCCAGCACCTTAACAGGGAGTGGGACTGAAGCTTTCTTT. Amino acid sequence: CASTLTGSGTEAFF.

The chain joins TRBV30 to TRBJ1-5; no definite D call. Trimming shortened V by 0 bases and J by 5 bases, and 14 bases separated the two germline ends. CDR3 length: 15 residues. Germline V lookup: CDR1 GTSNPN, CDR2 SVGIG (reference sequence). CDR3 sequence reads: CAWSVGVSRDQPQHF. The CDR3 DNA is TGTGCCTGGAGTGTGGGAGTATCGCGGGATCAGCCCCAGCATTTT.

The DNA for the CDR3 is TGTGCCAGCAGGGACCCCACCCTCAGCTACGAGCAGTACTTC. Translated, it gives CASRDPTLSYEQYF. The V call is TRBV6-1, the J call TRBJ2-7, with D uncertain. Germline V lookup: CDR1 MNHNS, CDR2 SASEGT. The V end was cut by 6 bases, the J end by 3 bases, with 15 bases between. The CDR3 is made up of 14 amino acids.

The rearrangement joins TRBV4-1 to TRBJ1-5; no firm D call. Per germline, CDR1 MGHRA and CDR2 YSYEKL. Between the trimmed V and J ends, which lost 6 bases and 7 bases, there was a span of 10 bases. The CDR3 extends over 12 amino acids. The CDR3 region is CASRGAGQPQHF. In nucleotides, the CDR3 is TGCGCCAGCAGAGGTGCGGGACAGCCCCAGCATTTT.

Comment on this clone: A much larger clone differs by one base, so this may be a read error. The rearrangement links TRBV2 to TRBJ2-3, with no clear D. Germline CDR1 and CDR2: SNHLY and FYNNEI. The CDR3 covers 11 residues. V lost 6 bases to trimming and J lost 2 bases, with 3 bases between them. This CDR3 is CASSHTDTQYF. In DNA, the CDR3 is TGTGCCAGCAGCCACACAGATACGCAGTATTTT.

The gene calls are TRBV30 and TRBJ2-5; 7 positions match TRBD1. The CDR3 length is 15 residues. V shed 1 base and J 2 bases; nucleotides not matched to a gene: 7. From germline, CDR1 is GTSNPN and CDR2 SVGIG (reference sequence). As DNA, the CDR3 is TGTGCCTGGAGTGCCGGACAGGCAGCACAAGAGACCCAGTACTTC. This translates into CAWSAGQAAQETQYF.

This clone was counted once. The chain is built from TRBV5-1 and TRBJ2-7, with D uncertain. V shed 0 bases and J shed 5 bases, with 15 bases lying between them. The CDR3 has 15 residues. Germline CDR1 SGHRS, CDR2 YFSETQ. The CDR3 DNA reads TGCGCCAGCAGCTTGGTGGGCACGGGCCGGGACGAGCAGTACTTC. Amino acids: CASSLVGTGRDEQYF.

This chain joins TRBV29-1 and TRBJ2-7; TRBD2 agrees at 12 bases. This CDR3 region has 14 residues. CDR1 is SQVTM, CDR2 ANQGSEA, per germline. After removal of 6 bases from V and 1 base from J, the junction contained 4 bases not matched to a gene. CDR3 loop: CSVRTSGVSYEQYF. The CDR3 nucleotides read TGCAGCGTGCGGACTAGCGGGGTTTCCTACGAGCAGTACTTC.

V and J are TRBV7-2 and TRBJ2-1; D not resolved. This CDR3 comprises 14 residues. Germline V gene sequence: CDR1 SGHTA, CDR2 FQGNSA. The germline V and J ends were trimmed by 6 bases and 0 bases, with 9 bases remaining between them. This CDR3 reads CASSRSSSYNEQFF. CDR3 in DNA: TGTGCCAGCAGTAGAAGTAGCTCCTACAATGAGCAGTTCTTC.

This clone was counted only a few times. This chain connects TRBV30 to TRBJ1-1; no reliable D call. Germline V lookup: CDR1 GTSNPN, CDR2 SVGIG (reference sequence). V was clipped by 2 bases and J by 1 base, with 11 bases between them. CDR3 length: 14 amino acids. CDR3 nucleotide sequence: TGTGCCTGGAGTCTCGGAAATCCGAACACTGAAGCTTTCTTT. This encodes CAWSLGNPNTEAFF.

This clone was recorded a few times. V gene TRBV6-5 combines with J gene TRBJ2-7; D could derive from TRBD1 or TRBD2 (5 bases each). Trimming shortened V by 8 bases and J by 0 bases, and 14 bases separated the two germline ends. Germline CDR1 reads MNHEY; CDR2 reads SVGAGI. This CDR3 has 14 residues. The CDR3 sequence: CASPGTASSYEQYF. The CDR3 coding sequence is TGTGCCAGCCCTGGGACGGCGAGCTCCTACGAGCAGTACTTC.

This chain links TRBV7-8 with TRBJ2-2, with 8 bases that match TRBD2. The length of the CDR3 is 17 residues. Trimming took 1 base from V and 4 from J; bases not matched to a gene: 8. CDR1 SGHVS and CDR2 FQNEAQ come from the germline V gene. This CDR3 reads CASSLVLAGISTGELFF. CDR3 DNA sequence: TGTGCCAGCAGCTTAGTTTTAGCGGGGATTTCCACCGGGGAGCTGTTTTTT.

Of note for this clone: The junction differs from germline at one of its ends, possibly a read error. This rearrangement joins TRBV15 to TRBJ2-6; 8 bases map to TRBD1. The CDR3 runs 15 residues. The germline V gene has CDR1 LNHNV and CDR2 YYDKDF (reference sequence). The CDR3 DNA reads TGTGCCACCAGCGTCAGGGGGCGGGCGGCCAGCGTCCTGACTTTC. It is translated as CATSVRGRAASVLTF.

V usage is TRBV6-6 and J usage is TRBJ2-7; perhaps TRBD2 as D (5 bases). This CDR3 region has 15 residues. Germline loops: CDR1 MNHNY, CDR2 SVGAGI (reference sequence). V lost 0 bases and J lost 2, with 11 bases in between. The CDR3 region is CASSYSLAGAYEQYF. The DNA of the CDR3 is TGTGCCAGCAGTTACTCGCTAGCCGGAGCCTACGAGCAGTACTTC.

This clone occurred a few times. The chain employs TRBV4-3 and TRBJ2-1, with 8 nucleotides matching TRBD1. The germline V gene encodes CDR1 LGHNA and CDR2 YSLEER. The CDR3 sequence is 13 residues long. V lost 10 bases to trimming and J lost 5 bases; unmatched junction nucleotides: 7. As DNA, the CDR3 is TGCGCCACCGTGGGGGGACAGGACAATGAGCAGTTCTTC. Its protein product is CATVGGQDNEQFF.

The V and J genes are TRBV5-6 and TRBJ2-1; tentative D call: TRBD2 (6 bases). Trimming left V 0 bases short and J 16 bases short, with 20 bases between. The length of the CDR3 is 14 residues. Germline CDR1 SGHDT, CDR2 YYEEEE. This CDR3 reads CASSLDTSWGVGFF. The CDR3 DNA is TGTGCCAGCAGCTTGGATACTAGCTGGGGAGTCGGATTCTTC.

This clone was recorded a few times. The chain couples TRBV6-1 to TRBJ2-7; TRBD2 is a possible D gene (5 bases). The length of the CDR3 is 11 residues. The germline V gene encodes CDR1 MNHNS and CDR2 SASEGT. The V and J ends lost 8 bases and 4 bases respectively, with 9 bases between them. CDR3 nucleotide sequence: TGTGCCAGCGGAGGTGGATACGAGCAGTACTTC. Translated, it gives CASGGGYEQYF.

This clone was seen a few times. The rearrangement links TRBV30 to TRBJ2-3, with D perhaps matching TRBD1 (5 bases). The germline gives CDR1 GTSNPN, CDR2 SVGIG (reference sequence). This CDR3 has 14 amino acids. V shed 1 base and J shed 4 bases, with 12 bases lying between them. CDR3 nucleotides: TGTGCCTGGAGTGCCCGGACACCCCCAGATACGCAGTATTTT. It yields the protein CAWSARTPPDTQYF.

This chain links TRBV4-2 with TRBJ2-4; possible D gene TRBD1, 5 bases. The CDR3 length is 15 residues. V lost 1 base, J lost 6 bases, and 13 bases lay in between. Germline CDR1 is LGHNA and CDR2 is YNFKEQ. CDR3 sequence (DNA): TGTGCCAGCAGCCAAGCACCAGGGCTGGGAAACATTCAGTACTTC. Translated, it gives CASSQAPGLGNIQYF.